This entry concerns a single T cell receptor beta chain. This entry comes from a study of blood T cell repertoires in COVID-19. The wider study: Collection of acute and convalescent COVID-19 samples took place in the United States, Italy and Spain.

Original methodology: Scientists estimated how many nucleated cells there were by amplifying reference gene primers. Libraries were prepared by immunoSEQ multiplex PCR; TCRdb keeps only in-frame clonotypes and omits some of them. Clone size and the V and J calls come from that table; the DNA yielded D and trimming. The data hold about 39,000 clones, with 75% to 90% observed a single time. The length of the CDR3 is 15 residues. V shed 6 bases and J shed 5 bases, with 19 bases lying between them. The germline V gene has CDR1 MNHEY and CDR2 SMNVEV (reference sequence). The receptor was derived from a man between 60 and 75 years old with acute or convalescent COVID-19. The rearrangement links TRBV27 to TRBJ2-5; possibly TRBD2 for D (6 bases). The specimen sequenced was peripheral blood. CDR3: CASRLEGAGRETQYF. In nucleotides, the CDR3 is TGTGCCAGCAGACTAGAGGGCGCGGGGCGGGAGACCCAGTACTTC.